This TCR beta chain was captured in a study of cytomegalovirus exposure and HLA in healthy donors. Regarding this clone: Its antigen is unidentified.

Overall study results and limits: Some highly shared sequence variants likely arose as a pipeline artifact.

Use of 60 Vbeta and 13 Jbeta primers characterized the PCR. The table came from immunoSEQ multiplex PCR; TCRdb's copy has only in-frame clones and leaves some out. This sample yields under 200,000 clones, of which approximately 81% are seen a single time; over 2% belongs to the top ten. Sample: PBMCs. The TCR was taken from a woman aged 50 to 60 in good health and CMV-seronegative.

CDR3 loop: CASSSQAMNTEAFF. DNA of the CDR3: TGCGCCAGCAGCTCCCAGGCCATGAACACTGAAGCTTTCTTT. The V gene is TRBV5-1, the J gene TRBJ1-1; the D is unclear. This CDR3 has 14 amino acids. CDR1 is SGHRS, CDR2 YFSETQ, per germline. Trimming removed 3 bases from V and 0 bases from J, with 9 bases in between.